These 8 T cell receptor beta chains were sequenced from one sample in a study of blood T cell repertoires in COVID-19. The table came from immunoSEQ multiplex PCR; TCRdb's copy has only in-frame clones and leaves some out. Of around 94,000 clones listed, roughly nine tenths were seen once; the top ten hold 4% to 5.5%. The sample taken for sequencing was peripheral blood. The receptors were sampled from a woman between 50 and 59 years old with COVID-19, enrolled during active disease.

The chain uses TRBV2 and TRBJ2-2, with D perhaps TRBD1 (6 bases). Germline V gene data show CDR1 as SNHLY and CDR2 as FYNNEI. V lost 3 bases and J 4 bases, leaving 15 bases between the germline ends. This CDR3 comprises 16 residues. Written as DNA, the CDR3 is TGTGCCAGCAGTGAGTCCCTCTACAGGGCCACCGGGGAGCTGTTTTTT. Translating it yields CASSESLYRATGELFF.

V usage is TRBV7-8 and J usage is TRBJ1-2; a possible D gene is TRBD1 (5 bases). Trimming removed 4 bases at V and 1 base at J, with 10 bases between. This CDR3 region has 14 residues. Germline assignment: CDR1 SGHVS and CDR2 FQNEAQ. CDR3 protein: CASSSTGVNYGYTF. The CDR3 bases are TGTGCCAGCAGCTCCACGGGGGTTAACTATGGCTACACCTTC.

The rearrangement uses TRBV2 and TRBJ2-1; weak D call: TRBD2 (5 bases). This CDR3 contains 15 residues. The V and J ends lost 0 bases and 8 bases respectively, with 14 bases between them. Germline assignment: CDR1 SNHLY and CDR2 FYNNEI. CDR3 residues: CASSEAGLAGDEQFF. Written as DNA, the CDR3 is TGTGCCAGCAGTGAAGCAGGTCTAGCTGGTGATGAGCAGTTCTTC.

This clone has only one observation. This CDR3 reads CASSSSGAGMNYGYTF. CDR3 nucleotides: TGTGCCAGCAGCTCTAGCGGGGCAGGGATGAACTATGGCTACACCTTC. The chain couples TRBV7-8 to TRBJ1-2, with a tentative D call TRBD1 (5 bases). This CDR3 contains 16 residues. Trimming took off 4 bases at V and 2 bases at J, with 17 bases between the two ends. Germline V gene sequence: CDR1 SGHVS, CDR2 FQNEAQ. Supplemented by reference TRBV7-8 and TRBJ1-2, the full variable domain reads GAGVSQSPRYKVAKRGQDVALRCDPISGHVSLFWYQQALGQGPEFLTYFQNEAQLDKSGLPSDRFFAERPEGSVSTLKIQRTQQEDSAVYLCASSSSGAGMNYGYTFGSGTRLTVV.

The V gene is TRBV3-1 (or the pseudogene TRBV3-2), the J gene TRBJ2-7, with a possible D match to TRBD1 (6 bases). CDR3 length equals 13 residues. V gave up 3 bases and J gave up 2 bases, with 8 bases separating them. Per germline, CDR1 LGHDT and CDR2 YNNKEL (reference sequence). The CDR3 is CASSHGQTYEQYF. DNA of the CDR3: TGTGCCAGCAGCCATGGACAGACCTACGAGCAGTACTTC.

This chain links TRBV7-6 with TRBJ1-6; 8 positions match TRBD1. The V segment lost 8 bases and the J segment 9 bases; nucleotides outside the gene matches: 9. This CDR3 contains 14 residues. The germline CDR1 and CDR2 sequences are SGHVS and FNYEAQ. In nucleotides, the CDR3 is TGTGCCAGCTCTAACGGACAGGGTCCTTCACCCCTCCACTTT. This encodes CASSNGQGPSPLHF.

This clone came up a few times. Other nucleotide sequences from this sample produce the same CDR3. The gene calls are TRBV27 and TRBJ1-6, with TRBD1 matching 9 bases. The V segment lost 6 bases and the J segment 7 bases; nucleotides outside the gene matches: 1. Germline V gives CDR1 MNHEY, CDR2 SMNVEV (reference sequence). The CDR3 loop spans 13 amino acids. The chain's CDR3 is CASRGQGNSPLHF. The CDR3 coding sequence is TGTGCCAGCAGGGGACAGGGAAATTCACCCCTCCACTTT.

V is TRBV12-3 or TRBV12-4 and J is TRBJ1-5; tentative D call: TRBD1 (5 bases). The CDR3 is made up of 13 amino acids. Trimming removed 5 bases at V and 5 bases at J, with 10 bases between. CDR3 bases: TGTGCCAGCAGTCCGGGGGGGTATCAGCCCCAGCATTTT. Protein product: CASSPGGYQPQHF.